This TCR beta chain is drawn from a study of cytomegalovirus exposure and HLA in healthy donors. Whole-study results and caveats: Within the roughly 120 validation repertoires, first-cohort TCR clusters tended to co-occur, according to a later analysis. Testing in vitro showed three CMV-associated chains specific for CMV antigens. A classifier reportedly called cytomegalovirus status with high sensitivity and specificity.

This table comes from immunoSEQ multiplex PCR, and its TCRdb copy is limited to in-frame clones, with some not included. The data contain roughly 300,000 clones, 80% to 90% of them seen just once; the ten biggest clones take up 0.75% to 0.85%. Turning to this clone: Its antigen is not known. Its ends do not fully match the called genes, so a read error is possible.

Germline CDR1 and CDR2: SGHVS and FQNEAQ. This CDR3 comprises 12 residues. V gene TRBV7-8 combines with J gene TRBJ2-1, with 8 positions matching TRBD2. This clonotype originated in a young woman in good health and CMV-seronegative. Sequencing was performed on PBMCs. The CDR3, as DNA: TGTGCCAGCAGTTTAGGACTAGCCGAGCAGTTCTTC. Translation gives CASSLGLAEQFF.